One sample yielded the 18 T cell receptor beta chains listed below, sequenced in a study of T cell changes during pregnancy in multiple sclerosis. Clones were read by immunoSEQ multiplex PCR, and TCRdb kept only the in-frame ones, dropping some. Of approximately 70,000 clones detected, 90% to 95% appear once; the ten largest clones hold 0.12% to 0.15%. Here the sequenced sample was CD4+ T cells from peripheral blood mononuclear cells, taken after pregnancy. Receptors originate from a female donor with multiple sclerosis, enrolled in a pregnancy study.

The chain combines TRBV19 with TRBJ2-7, with TRBD1 matching over 9 bases. CDR1 and CDR2 (germline): LNHDA, SQIVND (reference sequence). This CDR3 contains 15 residues. V dropped 5 bases and J dropped 5; count of bases not matched to a gene: 10. The CDR3 DNA follows: TGTGCCAGTAGTCCAGGGACAGGGATGCTTAACGAGCAGTACTTC. The encoded protein is CASSPGTGMLNEQYF.

The CDR3 DNA follows: TGTGCCAGTAGGCGACTAGCGGGTTCCTACGAGCAGTACTTC. The encoded protein is CASRRLAGSYEQYF. The rearrangement uses TRBV19 and TRBJ2-7, with TRBD2 matching over 10 bases. This CDR3 has 14 amino acids. The trim removed 6 bases at V and 1 base at J, leaving 3 bases unmatched. Germline V lookup: CDR1 LNHDA, CDR2 SQIVND (reference sequence).

V gene TRBV28 combines with J gene TRBJ2-1, with D possibly being TRBD1 (6 bases). CDR1 is MDHEN and CDR2 is SYDVKM in the germline V gene. V was shortened by 8 bases and J by 10 bases, with 6 bases between the two germline ends. The CDR3 spans 9 residues. As DNA, the CDR3 is TGTGCCAGCGGGACAGAGCAGTTCTTC. This encodes CASGTEQFF. Filled out from reference TRBV28 and TRBJ2-1, the complete variable domain reads DVKVTQSSRYLVKRTGEKVFLECVQDMDHENMFWYRQDPGLGLRLIYFSYDVKMKEKGDIPEGYSVSREKKERFSLILESASTNQTSMYLCASGTEQFFGPGTRLTVL.

The chain employs TRBV4-1 and TRBJ2-3, with D tentatively TRBD2 (5 bases). The CDR3 is made up of 14 amino acids. The V gene's germline CDR1 is MGHRA and CDR2 YSYEKL. V was clipped by 0 bases and J by 5 bases, with 9 bases between them. CDR3 in DNA: TGCGCCAGCAGCCAAGATTTGACTATAGATACGCAGTATTTT. It yields the protein CASSQDLTIDTQYF.

This CDR3 reads CASSQRGVGQSTDTQYF. CDR3 sequence (DNA): TGTGCCAGCAGCCAACGGGGGGTCGGCCAGAGCACAGATACGCAGTATTTT. The chain couples TRBV4-2 to TRBJ2-3, with 7 nucleotides matching TRBD2. The CDR3 extends over 17 amino acids. The ends lost 2 bases at V and 0 bases at J; junction bases unmatched: 8. Germline V gene lookup returns CDR1 LGHNA and CDR2 YNFKEQ.

The J gene is TRBJ2-7, the V gene TRBV28; 10 bases align to TRBD2. The CDR3 is 15 amino acids. The germline CDR1 and CDR2 sequences are MDHEN and SYDVKM. V gave up 5 bases and J gave up 9 bases; unmatched junction bases: 13. This chain's CDR3 is CASSPPRSGRAGQYF. In DNA, the CDR3 is TGTGCCAGCAGTCCCCCCCGAAGCGGGAGGGCCGGGCAGTACTTC.

The gene calls are TRBV7-2 and TRBJ1-2; D possibly corresponds to TRBD1 (6 bases). CDR1 and CDR2 (germline): SGHTA, FQGNSA. V lost 8 bases, J lost 3 bases, and 22 bases lay in between. The CDR3 spans 16 residues. CDR3 sequence: CASGIRGGAQDYGYTF. CDR3 coding DNA: TGTGCCAGCGGAATTAGGGGGGGGGCGCAGGACTATGGCTACACCTTC.

V is TRBV7-9 and J is TRBJ2-1, with 9 bases identical to TRBD2. The CDR3 loop spans 17 amino acids. Per germline, CDR1 SEHNR and CDR2 FQNEAQ (reference sequence). J lost 6 bases, V lost 2 bases, and 11 bases had no gene match. CDR3 region: CASSLSVASGIGNEQFF. The CDR3 DNA is TGTGCCAGCAGCTTAAGCGTGGCTAGCGGGATTGGCAATGAGCAGTTCTTC.

The chain uses TRBV25-1 and TRBJ1-4; 8 bases map to TRBD1. Germline CDR1 and CDR2: MGHDK and SYGVNS. The CDR3 covers 13 residues. V lost 6 bases, J lost 8 bases, and 5 bases stayed unmatched. The CDR3 sequence: CASRRGQEEKLFF. The CDR3 DNA reads TGTGCCAGCAGGCGGGGACAGGAGGAAAAACTGTTTTTT.

V gene TRBV19 combines with J gene TRBJ2-1; 7 nucleotides agree with TRBD2. The germline gives CDR1 LNHDA, CDR2 SQIVND (reference sequence). The V and J ends lost 3 bases and 7 bases, in that order; junction bases with no gene match: 6. There are 14 residues in the CDR3. The CDR3 loop is CASSIQTAGNEQFF. The CDR3 nucleotides read TGTGCCAGTAGTATCCAAACAGCGGGGAATGAGCAGTTCTTC.

This clone was detected only once. The V and J genes are TRBV10-3 and TRBJ2-7; maybe TRBD2 (5 bases). This CDR3 comprises 12 residues. Germline lookup yields CDR1 ENHRY and CDR2 SYGVKD. The V and J ends lost 6 bases and 4 bases respectively, with 10 bases between them. The CDR3 protein is CAIRPTGYEQYF. The CDR3 bases are TGTGCCATCAGGCCTACGGGGTACGAGCAGTACTTC.

About this clone itself: Additional DNA sequences in this sample encode the identical CDR3. The V and J genes are TRBV7-8 and TRBJ1-1, with unresolved D. V lost 2 bases, J lost 8 bases, and 9 bases lay in between. This CDR3 has 12 amino acids. CDR1 and CDR2 from the germline V gene are SGHVS and FQNEAQ. The CDR3 nucleotides read TGTGCCAGCAGCTTAACGGGATTCGAAGCTTTCTTT. Its protein product is CASSLTGFEAFF.

The rearrangement uses TRBV5-1 and TRBJ2-2, with D perhaps matching TRBD1 (5 bases). The CDR3 extends over 16 amino acids. Deletions cut 4 bases from V and 1 base from J, with 14 bases between. Germline V gene sequence: CDR1 SGHRS, CDR2 YFSETQ. The CDR3 sequence is CASSPQAGKNTGELFF. DNA of the CDR3: TGCGCCAGCAGCCCGCAGGCAGGGAAGAACACCGGGGAGCTGTTTTTT.

This clone showed up just once. V usage is TRBV28 and J usage is TRBJ1-2; TRBD1 agrees at 10 bases. Germline V gene sequence: CDR1 MDHEN, CDR2 SYDVKM. Trimming cost V 9 bases and J 6 bases; bases outside gene matches: 13. CDR3 length equals 15 residues. In nucleotides, the CDR3 is TGTGCCAGTCGATCGGAGGGACAGGGGAGGGATGGCTACACCTTC. Residues: CASRSEGQGRDGYTF.

On this clone: A read error may account for a junction end that differs from germline. The chain employs TRBV7-7 and TRBJ2-7; D unclear. The CDR3 runs to 13 residues. CDR1 is SSHAT, CDR2 FNYEAQ, per germline (reference sequence). This CDR3 reads CASSLGINYEQYF. The DNA for the CDR3 is TGTGCTAGCAGCTTAGGTATTAACTACGAGCAGTACTTC.

This chain links TRBV28 with TRBJ2-5; 8 positions agree with TRBD2. Germline V CDR1 and CDR2: MDHEN, SYDVKM. The junction had 12 bases not matched to a gene; V was cut back by 4 bases and J by 2 bases. This CDR3 has 17 amino acids. The CDR3 reads CASSSTKLAERQETQYF. The CDR3 coding sequence is TGTGCCAGCAGTTCCACCAAACTAGCGGAAAGACAAGAGACCCAGTACTTC.

J is TRBJ1-3 and V is TRBV5-6; D possibly corresponds to TRBD1 (5 bases). The CDR3 is 16 amino acids. V shed 4 bases and J shed 0 bases, with 14 bases lying between them. The germline V gene has CDR1 SGHDT and CDR2 YYEEEE. In DNA form, the CDR3 reads TGTGCCAGCAGCCGCCGGGGACTTAGCTCTGGAAACACCATATATTTT. It yields the protein CASSRRGLSSGNTIYF.

The rearrangement uses TRBV28 and TRBJ2-1; D is perhaps TRBD1 (5 bases). This CDR3 spans 14 amino acids. V shed 6 bases and J shed 3 bases, with 12 bases lying between them. Germline CDR1 and CDR2: MDHEN and SYDVKM. CDR3 amino acids: CASRTTGNYNEQFF. Here the CDR3 DNA reads TGTGCCAGCAGGACCACAGGAAACTACAATGAGCAGTTCTTC.